This T cell receptor (beta chain) was retrieved from a study of T cells in localized non-small cell lung cancer. General study results and limits: A raised T cell density in blood coincided with lengthier overall survival.

Comment on this clone: Its antigen is not known.

Method: immunoSEQ multiplex PCR; TCRdb's copy keeps in-frame clones and lacks some. This sample has roughly 26,000 clones, with 75% to 90% found just once. The source was peripheral blood, collected before any cancer treatment. This clonotype was obtained from a female donor at least 60 years old with stage II squamous cell lung carcinoma.

Here the CDR3 reads CASSPPGTGSYEQYF. The CDR3 DNA follows: TGTGCCAGCAGCCCCCCCGGGACAGGATCCTACGAGCAGTACTTC. V gene TRBV11-3 combines with J gene TRBJ2-7, with 8 nucleotides matching TRBD1. Per germline, CDR1 SGHNT and CDR2 YENEEA. The V segment lost 5 bases and the J segment 1 base; nucleotides outside the gene matches: 7. The CDR3 has 15 amino acids.